One and the same sample provided the 16 T cell receptor beta chains below, sequenced in a study of T cells in Graves' hyperthyroidism and ophthalmopathy. From RNA transcripts, TCR beta CDR3 regions were amplified. The TCR CDR3 was amplified in a first-round RT-PCR using the HTBI primer set. Using its own MiXCR run on the multiplex PCR reads, TCRdb lists one record per CDR3 protein. The sample shows a few hundred thousand distinct CDR3 sequences, less than 25% of them seen only once. The specimen sequenced was blood. Receptor source: a man aged 18 to 29 with Graves' hyperthyroidism.

As to this clonotype: A single base separates this from a much larger clone, so it may be a read error. The J gene is TRBJ2-5, the V gene TRBV30; TRBD1 is a possible D gene (5 bases). The CDR3 loop spans 15 amino acids. Germline V gives CDR1 GTSNPN, CDR2 SVGIG (reference sequence). As DNA, the CDR3 is TGTGTCTGGAGTGTACAAATAGGGGCCCAGGAGACCCAGTACTTC. It codes for CVWSVQIGAQETQYF.

V and J are TRBV11-1 and TRBJ1-6; the D is unclear. CDR1 is SGHAT and CDR2 is FQDESV in the germline V gene (reference sequence). The CDR3 length is 17 residues. V lost 5 bases and J lost 1, with 15 bases in between. The CDR3 spells CASSLGPERSYNSPLHF. CDR3 nucleotides: TGTGCCAGCAGCCTCGGTCCAGAAAGGTCCTATAATTCACCCCTCCACTTT.

This clonotype was counted ten times or more. The gene calls are TRBV6-5 and TRBJ1-3; weak D call: TRBD1 (5 bases). Germline CDR1 reads MNHEY; CDR2 reads SVGAGI. This CDR3 is 15 amino acids long. Between the trimmed V and J ends, which lost 4 bases and 1 base, there was a span of 11 bases. The CDR3, as DNA: TGTGCCAGCAGTTGGTACGGGACTTCTGGAAACACCATATATTTT. Protein: CASSWYGTSGNTIYF.

This clonotype has at least ten counts. The V gene is TRBV12-3 or TRBV12-4, the J gene TRBJ2-2; D is perhaps TRBD1 (6 bases). Trimming stripped 6 bases from V and 6 bases from J, with 14 bases between. This CDR3 is 14 amino acids long. CDR3 in DNA: TGTGCCAGCAGGAATAACAGGGCGGCCGGGGAGCTGTTTTTT. Translated, it gives CASRNNRAAGELFF.

This clonotype was detected ten times or more. The chain couples TRBV7-9 to TRBJ2-7; the match to TRBD1 covers 7 bases. Unmatched junction bases numbered 7, after V lost 5 bases and J lost 0 bases. This CDR3 is built from 15 residues. Germline CDR1 SEHNR, CDR2 FQNEAQ (reference sequence). DNA of the CDR3: TGTGCCAGCAGCACGGGACAGATGAGCTCCTACGAGCAGTACTTC. Amino acids: CASSTGQMSSYEQYF.

This clonotype was seen many times. The rearrangement uses TRBV2 and TRBJ1-1, with D unresolved. V was shortened by 0 bases and J by 3 bases, with 17 bases between the two germline ends. The CDR3 loop spans 17 amino acids. Germline V gene sequence: CDR1 SNHLY, CDR2 FYNNEI. The CDR3 here is CASSEALRVWGYTEAFF. The CDR3, as DNA: TGTGCCAGCAGTGAAGCGCTTCGGGTTTGGGGTTACACTGAAGCTTTCTTT.

Many counts were recorded for this clonotype. The chain carries TRBV20-1 and TRBJ1-5; possibly TRBD1 for D (5 bases). CDR1 DFQATT and CDR2 SNEGSKA come from the germline V gene (reference sequence). The CDR3 consists of 16 residues. The V end lost 0 bases, the J end lost 5 bases, and 17 bases lay between the germline ends. The CDR3 DNA reads TGCAGTGCTAGAGATTGGGGGAAGGGGAATCATCAGCCCCAGCATTTT. It encodes CSARDWGKGNHQPQHF.

V gene TRBV30 combines with J gene TRBJ2-7; D is uncertain. Trimming took off 0 bases at V and 3 bases at J, with 9 bases between the two ends. Germline values: CDR1 GTSNPN, CDR2 SVGIG (reference sequence). The length of the CDR3 is 13 residues. The CDR3 is CAWSVGWNYEQYF. In nucleotides, the CDR3 is TGTGCCTGGAGTGTCGGCTGGAACTACGAGCAGTACTTC.

On this clonotype: Mismatch with germline at one junction end may stem from a read error. The chain carries TRBV11-2 and TRBJ1-1; D gene ambiguous. The CDR3 length is 12 residues. Germline-derived CDR1 and CDR2 are SGHAT and FQNNGV. The CDR3 DNA follows: TGTGTCAGCATCTTAGAGAGGACTGAAGCTTTCTTT. This translates into CVSILERTEAFF.

This clonotype was recorded at least ten times. V is TRBV5-1 and J is TRBJ2-7, with D uncertain. Germline CDR1 and CDR2: SGHRS and YFSETQ. The CDR3 is made up of 15 amino acids. V dropped 2 bases and J dropped 0 bases, with 12 bases sitting between them. The CDR3 sequence is CASSLVPGSSYEQYF. The CDR3 DNA reads as TGCGCCAGCAGCTTAGTCCCAGGAAGCTCCTACGAGCAGTACTTC. The full variable domain, in which reference TRBV5-1 and TRBJ2-7 provide the parts outside the CDR3, is KAGVTQTPRYLIKTRGQQVTLSCSPISGHRSVSWYQQTPGQGLQFLFEYFSETQRNKGNFPGRFSGRQFSNSRSEMNVSTLELGDSALYLCASSLVPGSSYEQYFGPGTRLTVT.

V is TRBV27 and J is TRBJ1-3; D not resolved. Between the trimmed V and J ends, which lost 3 bases and 2 bases, there was a span of 14 bases. This CDR3 region has 16 residues. Looked up from germline, CDR1 is MNHEY and CDR2 is SMNVEV (reference sequence). The CDR3 is CASSFSPISPGNTIYF. In DNA form, the CDR3 reads TGTGCCAGCAGTTTCTCTCCGATATCCCCTGGAAACACCATATATTTT.

This clonotype was recorded many times. V gene TRBV11-1 combines with J gene TRBJ2-2; TRBD2 might be the D (5 bases). This CDR3 is 17 amino acids long. Germline V gives CDR1 SGHAT, CDR2 FQDESV (reference sequence). The V end lost 1 base, the J end lost 5 bases, and 17 bases lay between the germline ends. CDR3 loop: CASSLVGGGSWTGELFF. The CDR3 nucleotides are TGTGCCAGCAGCTTAGTTGGAGGTGGGAGTTGGACCGGGGAGCTGTTTTTT.

This clonotype was seen ten or more times. CDR3 residues: CSAKWSYNYGYTF. The CDR3 DNA sequence: TGCAGTGCTAAATGGAGCTATAACTATGGCTACACCTTC. The chain couples TRBV20-1 to TRBJ1-2; D gene uncertain. This CDR3 has 13 amino acids. The V end was cut by 4 bases, the J end by 1 base, with 10 bases between. Germline V gene data show CDR1 as DFQATT and CDR2 as SNEGSKA (reference sequence).

This clonotype has just a few counts. The chain joins TRBV2 to TRBJ1-6; unclear D gene. The CDR3 extends over 12 amino acids. V lost 1 base and J 8 bases, leaving 3 bases between the germline ends. The V gene's germline CDR1 is SNHLY and CDR2 FYNNEI. CDR3 nucleotides: TGTGCCAGCAGTGAAGGGGATTCACCCCTCCACTTT. This translates into CASSEGDSPLHF.

The sample holds many counts of this clonotype. The chain uses TRBV7-2 and TRBJ2-7; TRBD2 matches 7 bases. Germline V gives CDR1 SGHTA, CDR2 FQGNSA. Losses at the gene ends were 2 bases for V and 5 bases for J; bases not matched to a gene: 9. The CDR3 loop spans 15 amino acids. CDR3: CASSLFGGFNNEQYF. CDR3 coding DNA: TGTGCCAGCAGCTTATTCGGGGGGTTCAACAACGAGCAGTACTTC.

This clonotype was observed a single time. The V and J genes are TRBV2 and TRBJ2-2; 9 bases align to TRBD1. The V and J ends lost 4 bases and 2 bases, in that order; junction bases with no gene match: 2. Looked up from germline, CDR1 is SNHLY and CDR2 is FYNNEI. The CDR3 length is 15 residues. In DNA form, the CDR3 reads TGTGCCAGCAGTGCGGGACAGGGCAACACCGGGGAGCTGTTTTTT. It is translated as CASSAGQGNTGELFF.